Listed below are T cell receptor beta chains from one sample, sequenced in a study of T-cell reconstitution after alpha-beta-depleted transplantation in children. TCRdb recomputed calls from the PCR reads with MiXCR, one row per CDR3 protein. Among some 590,000 distinct CDR3 sequences listed, roughly a tenth were seen once. This material consisted of PBMCs from the stem cell graft donor, taken from the stem cell graft. The source is a human donor who donated a stem cell graft to a child with acute myeloid leukemia. Each CDR3 is given with its conserved first and last residue. The order of the fields is J gene, clone size, V gene, D gene, CDR3 DNA, CDR3 protein. The D gene is left open where the match is weak. Clone sizes are given selectively: once, few, many, or a class where the clone is expanded.

>TRBJ2-7|.|TRBV3-1|TRBD2
TGTGCCAGCAGCCAAGACCCGGGTAGCGGGATAGGGCGCGAGCAGTACTTC
CASSQDPGSGIGREQYF
>TRBJ1-4|.|TRBV29-1|.
TGCAGCGCTGGGGATGGGTCACTCCATGGTAATGAAAAACTGTTTTTT
CSAGDGSLHGNEKLFF
>TRBJ2-2|few|TRBV5-1|.
TGCGCCAGCAGCCTCCAACTAGGCAACACCGGGGAGCTGTTTTTT
CASSLQLGNTGELFF
>TRBJ2-1|.|TRBV29-1|TRBD2
TGCAGCGTTCGTAGCGGGAGGGCCAGTGAGCAGTTCTTC
CSVRSGRASEQFF
>TRBJ1-3|many|TRBV5-1|.
TGCGCCAGCAGCTTGGCCGGACCGGTACGGGGAAACACCATATATTTT
CASSLAGPVRGNTIYF
>TRBJ1-2|few|TRBV28|.
TGTGCCTTAAGGGCGGTTAACTATGGCTACACCTTC
CALRAVNYGYTF
>TRBJ2-1|.|TRBV5-1|TRBD2
TGCGCCAGCAGCTTGGAAGGTAGCGGGAGGGATGAGCAGTTCTTC
CASSLEGSGRDEQFF
>TRBJ2-3|.|TRBV27|.
TGTGCCAGCTCCTGGTCCCTGGGCACAGATACGCAGTATTTT
CASSWSLGTDTQYF
>TRBJ2-3|.|TRBV4-3|.
TGCGCCAGCAGTTTCAACCTGTTCACAGATACGCAGTATTTT
CASSFNLFTDTQYF
>TRBJ1-1|many|TRBV10-3|.
TGTGCCATCAGTGAGTCGAAGGTGAACACTGAAGCTTTCTTT
CAISESKVNTEAFF
>TRBJ2-6|few|TRBV6-2/TRBV6-3|TRBD2
TGTGCCAGCAGTCTCCGGACTAGCTCCCGCTCTGGGGCCAACGTCCTGACTTTC
CASSLRTSSRSGANVLTF
>TRBJ2-2|few|TRBV10-3|TRBD2
TGTGCCATCAGAAGACTAGCGGGAGGGAACACCGGGGAGCTGTTTTTT
CAIRRLAGGNTGELFF
>TRBJ2-1|few|TRBV20-1|.
TGCAGTGCTAGAGATGGGGCAATAGCCCTCAATGAGCAGTTCTTC
CSARDGAIALNEQFF